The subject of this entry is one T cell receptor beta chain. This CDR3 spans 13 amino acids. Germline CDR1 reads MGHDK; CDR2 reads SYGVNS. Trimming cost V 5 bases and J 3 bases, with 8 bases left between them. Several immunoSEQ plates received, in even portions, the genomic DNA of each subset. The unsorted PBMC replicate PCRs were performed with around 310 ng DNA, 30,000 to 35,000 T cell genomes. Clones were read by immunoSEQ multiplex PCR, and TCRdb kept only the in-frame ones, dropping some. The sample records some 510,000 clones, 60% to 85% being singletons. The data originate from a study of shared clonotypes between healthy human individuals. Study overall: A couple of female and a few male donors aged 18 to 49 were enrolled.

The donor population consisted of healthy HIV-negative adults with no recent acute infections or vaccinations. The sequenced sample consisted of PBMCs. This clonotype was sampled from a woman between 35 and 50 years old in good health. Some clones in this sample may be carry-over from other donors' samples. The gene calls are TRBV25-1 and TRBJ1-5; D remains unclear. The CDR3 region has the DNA TGTGCCAGCAGTACGACATACAATCAGCCCCAGCATTTT. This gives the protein CASSTTYNQPQHF.